The 7 T cell receptor beta chains below come from one sample, sequenced in a study of T cell responses to AZD1222 COVID-19 vaccine. Here immunoSEQ multiplex PCR was the method, and the copy in TCRdb shows in-frame clones only, minus some. Seen here are 90,000 to 150,000 clones, roughly 87% observed once, and the top ten hold roughly a tenth. Sample: peripheral blood, taken on day 0 of AZD1222 vaccination. The source is an adult in good health.

This chain's CDR3 is CASKWAQEGTEAFF. The DNA of the CDR3 is TGTGCCAGCAAGTGGGCGCAGGAAGGCACTGAAGCTTTCTTT. The chain is built from TRBV6-5 and TRBJ1-1; D remains unclear. In germline, CDR1 is MNHEY, CDR2 SVGAGI. The CDR3 length is 14 residues. The V and J ends lost 7 bases and 4 bases respectively, with 16 bases between them.

This chain joins TRBV11-3 and TRBJ2-3, with D perhaps matching TRBD2 (5 bases). CDR3 length: 13 residues. Germline values: CDR1 SGHNT, CDR2 YENEEA. Trimming pared 3 bases from V and 4 bases from J, leaving 8 bases between. Here the CDR3 DNA reads TGTGCCAGCAGCTTGAGCGGCGCAGATACGCAGTATTTT. This codes for CASSLSGADTQYF.

The genes are TRBV3-1 (or the pseudogene TRBV3-2) and TRBJ2-7, with a weak D call TRBD1 (5 bases). The CDR3 is made up of 12 amino acids. V was cut by 4 bases and J by 4 bases, with 8 bases left in between. CDR1 and CDR2 from the germline V gene are LGHDT and YNNKEL (reference sequence). Here the CDR3 DNA reads TGTGCCAGCAGCCCCCAGGGTTACGAGCAGTACTTC. Protein: CASSPQGYEQYF.

This sequence joins TRBV29-1 and TRBJ1-2; D is unresolved. CDR3 length equals 13 residues. CDR1 and CDR2 (germline): SQVTM, ANQGSEA. V lost 4 bases and J 0 bases, leaving 9 bases between the germline ends. CDR3 protein: CSVGTPANYGYTF. The DNA for the CDR3 is TGCAGCGTTGGGACGCCCGCTAACTATGGCTACACCTTC.

V and J are TRBV12-2 and TRBJ2-7; the table's D call of TRBD1 was not tested on the DNA. TRBV12-2 is marked as a pseudogene. The CDR3 consists of 14 residues. Here the CDR3 reads CASRLAWDSYEQYF. CDR3 bases: TGTGCAAGTCGCTTAGCTTGGGACAGCTACGAGCAGTACTTC.

The rearrangement joins TRBV3-1 (or the pseudogene TRBV3-2) to TRBJ2-3; TRBD2 matches at 12 bases. The CDR3 is 18 residues long. The V gene's germline CDR1 is LGHDT and CDR2 YNNKEL (reference sequence). The V segment lost 4 bases and the J segment 0 bases; nucleotides outside the gene matches: 8. The CDR3 sequence is CASSLSVGLAGSTDTQYF. The CDR3 nucleotides read TGTGCCAGCAGCCTCTCGGTGGGACTAGCGGGTAGCACAGATACGCAGTATTTT.

The J gene is TRBJ2-2, the V gene TRBV9; 12 nucleotides agree with TRBD2. The CDR3 runs 17 residues. Germline CDR1 is SGDLS and CDR2 is YYNGEE. The V segment lost 0 bases and the J segment 3 bases; nucleotides outside the gene matches: 3. The CDR3 nucleotides read TGTGCCAGCAGCGTAGAATCTAGCGGGGGGGACACCGGGGAGCTGTTTTTT. The encoded protein is CASSVESSGGDTGELFF.